This entry is about one TCR beta chain. The source of the sample is a study of blood T cell repertoires in COVID-19. The CDR3 has 17 amino acids. V lost 6 bases, J lost 10 bases, and 21 bases stayed unmatched. Germline V gene sequence: CDR1 MNHEY, CDR2 SVGEGT. Original methodology: Nucleated cell number was recorded as an estimate derived from reference gene primer amplification. The table came from immunoSEQ multiplex PCR; TCRdb's copy has only in-frame clones and leaves some out. V and J calls and clone size follow that table, whereas D and trimming were derived from the DNA. Of about 310,000 clones in the sample, around 87% are singletons; the top ten hold more than 2%.

The clonotype originates from a man between 18 and 29 years old with active or convalescent COVID-19. This rearrangement joins TRBV6-2 or TRBV6-3 to TRBJ1-1; 9 nucleotides agree with TRBD1. Sequences were obtained from peripheral blood. The CDR3 DNA follows: TGTGCCAGCAGCTCCCAATCCGGGACAGGGTATGAAATCAGAGCTTTCTTT. Protein product: CASSSQSGTGYEIRAFF.